This T cell receptor beta chain was identified during a study of blood T cell repertoires in COVID-19. Looking at the study overall: Both acute and convalescent COVID-19 samples were obtained from the United States, Italy and Spain. In each case, the material was cDNA or gDNA derived from T cells, B-cell-depleted T cells, or PBMCs.

Seattle patients were enrolled during active infection and followed longitudinally. The CDR3 is 15 residues long. J lost 4 bases, V lost 6 bases, and 6 bases had no gene match. CDR1 and CDR2 (germline): MNHNY, SVGAGI (reference sequence). Libraries were prepared by immunoSEQ multiplex PCR; TCRdb keeps only in-frame clonotypes and omits some of them. The table records some 360,000 clones, around 87% of them present only once. Material for sequencing was peripheral blood. This chain joins TRBV6-6 and TRBJ1-4, with 9 nucleotides matching TRBD1. The sequence came from a woman aged 55-75 years with COVID-19, enrolled during active disease. CDR3 in amino acids: CASRPGQGLNEKLFF. DNA for the CDR3: TGTGCCAGCAGGCCGGGACAGGGACTTAATGAAAAACTGTTTTTT.